These 31 T cell receptor beta chains came from one sample sequenced in a study of shared clonotypes between healthy human individuals. The table came from immunoSEQ multiplex PCR; TCRdb's copy has only in-frame clones and leaves some out. The sample gives some 2.4 million clones, under 95% of which show up once; approximately 0.35% is in the top ten. Sequencing used naive CD4+ T cells from PBMCs. Subset of the sample: CD45RA+ positively selected. The origin of the receptors is a young man in good health. Some clones in this sample may be carry-over from other donors' samples.

As for this clone: Distinct nucleotide sequences in the sample also encode this CDR3. The genes are TRBV5-4 and TRBJ2-7, with 10 bases matching TRBD1. J lost 2 bases, V lost 0 bases, and 2 bases had no gene match. Germline-derived CDR1 and CDR2 are SGHNT and YYREEE (reference sequence). There are 15 residues in the CDR3. Here the CDR3 reads CASSLAGQGAYEQYF. CDR3 nucleotide sequence: TGTGCCAGCAGCTTGGCCGGACAGGGGGCCTACGAGCAGTACTTC.

This chain links TRBV5-1 with TRBJ2-5, with TRBD2 identical over 7 bases. Germline loops: CDR1 SGHRS, CDR2 YFSETQ. V shed 4 bases and J 5 bases; nucleotides not matched to a gene: 14. This CDR3 region has 16 residues. The CDR3 loop reads CASSATPLGGEETQYF. DNA for the CDR3: TGCGCCAGCAGCGCCACCCCGCTGGGGGGGGAGGAGACCCAGTACTTC.

This clone occurred a few times. The chain carries TRBV6-1 and TRBJ1-1; D unclear. Deletions cut 9 bases from V and 0 bases from J, with 11 bases between. Germline CDR1 and CDR2: MNHNS and SASEGT. This CDR3 has 13 amino acids. The CDR3 nucleotides read TGTGCCAGTACTGCCCAAGTGAACACTGAAGCTTTCTTT. This sequence encodes CASTAQVNTEAFF.

The chain couples TRBV9 to TRBJ2-3; D is unclear. Germline V CDR1 and CDR2: SGDLS, YYNGEE. This CDR3 contains 14 residues. V lost 1 base and J 2 bases, leaving 8 bases between the germline ends. The CDR3, as DNA: TGTGCCAGCAGCGTATTAGTTACCACAGATACGCAGTATTTT. Protein sequence: CASSVLVTTDTQYF. Full variable domain (remainder filled in from reference TRBV9 and TRBJ2-3): DSGVTQTPKHLITATGQRVTLRCSPRSGDLSVYWYQQSLDQGLQFLIQYYNGEERAKGNILERFSAQQFPDLHSELNLSSLELGDSALYFCASSVLVTTDTQYFGPGTRLTVL.

J is TRBJ2-7 and V is TRBV15; 8 nucleotides align to TRBD2. Per germline, CDR1 LNHNV and CDR2 YYDKDF (reference sequence). The length of the CDR3 is 16 residues. V trimming: 3 bases; J trimming: 3 bases; junction bases outside the gene matches: 10. CDR3 residues: CATSRGKRETLYEQYF. CDR3 DNA sequence: TGTGCCACCAGCAGGGGCAAGCGGGAGACGCTCTACGAGCAGTACTTC. Full variable domain (outside the CDR3, taken from reference TRBV15 and TRBJ2-7): DAMVIQNPRYQVTQFGKPVTLSCSQTLNHNVMYWYQQKSSQAPKLLFHYYDKDFNNEADTPDNFQSRRPNTSFCFLDIRSPGLGDTAMYLCATSRGKRETLYEQYFGPGTRLTVT.

The CDR3 reads CASSRSTPTGMRGELFF. The CDR3 nucleotides read TGCGCCAGCAGCCGCTCCACCCCGACAGGGATGCGCGGGGAGCTGTTTTTT. The chain combines TRBV4-1 with TRBJ2-2, with TRBD1 matching 7 bases. Germline CDR1 MGHRA, CDR2 YSYEKL. The CDR3 consists of 17 residues. After removal of 4 bases from V and 7 bases from J, the junction contained 15 bases not matched to a gene.

This chain joins TRBV10-3 and TRBJ2-1; TRBD2 matches at 10 bases. The CDR3 spans 15 residues. Germline V gives CDR1 ENHRY, CDR2 SYGVKD. V trimming: 6 bases; J trimming: 4 bases; junction bases outside the gene matches: 6. The CDR3: CAIRPGTSAYNEQFF. CDR3 in DNA: TGTGCCATCAGACCTGGGACTAGCGCGTACAATGAGCAGTTCTTC.

V is TRBV10-3 and J is TRBJ2-3; TRBD2 might be the D (6 bases). Trimming took off 0 bases at V and 1 base at J, with 8 bases between the two ends. Germline lookup yields CDR1 ENHRY and CDR2 SYGVKD. The CDR3 spans 15 residues. CDR3 sequence (DNA): TGTGCCATCAGTGAGTCAGGAGGGGGCACAGATACGCAGTATTTT. Its translation: CAISESGGGTDTQYF.

This clone was detected a few times. This rearrangement joins TRBV5-1 to TRBJ1-1; no reliable D call. The CDR3 loop spans 14 amino acids. V shed 3 bases and J shed 3 bases, with 12 bases lying between them. Germline CDR1 is SGHRS and CDR2 is YFSETQ. Written as DNA, the CDR3 is TGCGCCAGCAGCTCCATGGCCCGGGACACTGAAGCTTTCTTT. It translates to CASSSMARDTEAFF.

The CDR3 DNA reads TGTGCCAGCTCGCAAACAGGGGGCGCCGCCTACGAGCAGTACTTC. Translated, it gives CASSQTGGAAYEQYF. This chain links TRBV18 with TRBJ2-7; 9 nucleotides line up with TRBD1. V shed 6 bases, J shed 2 bases, and the junction held 8 bases outside the gene matches. Germline-derived CDR1 and CDR2 are KGHSH and LQKENI. CDR3 length equals 15 residues.

The genes are TRBV10-3 and TRBJ2-5; 10 nucleotides agree with TRBD1. The DNA matches TRBJ2-7 better at its end, which makes the J call doubtful. From germline, CDR1 is ENHRY and CDR2 SYGVKD. The CDR3 is 12 residues long. The chain's CDR3 is CAIRTGGGEQYF. DNA of the CDR3: TGTGCCATCAGGACAGGGGGCGGCGAGCAGTACTTC.

This chain joins TRBV28 and TRBJ1-4; D uncertain. Germline loops: CDR1 MDHEN, CDR2 SYDVKM. V lost 3 bases and J 1 base, leaving 12 bases between the germline ends. CDR3 length: 16 amino acids. Written as DNA, the CDR3 is TGTGCCAGCAGTTTTTCAATTGTGGGAACTAATGAAAAACTGTTTTTT. Translated: CASSFSIVGTNEKLFF.

Concerning this clone itself: Other DNA variants within this sample encode the same CDR3. The CDR3, as DNA: TGTGCCAGCAGTCCCGGGGGGGGCCAAGAGACCCAGTACTTC. Translation gives CASSPGGGQETQYF. The rearrangement joins TRBV28 to TRBJ2-5; 8 bases are shared with TRBD2. Germline trimming cut 5 bases from V and 1 base from J; bases unmatched to any gene: 3. CDR3 length equals 14 residues. Germline V gene data show CDR1 as MDHEN and CDR2 as SYDVKM. Looking up the rest from reference TRBV28 and TRBJ2-5 gives the full variable domain: DVKVTQSSRYLVKRTGEKVFLECVQDMDHENMFWYRQDPGLGLRLIYFSYDVKMKEKGDIPEGYSVSREKKERFSLILESASTNQTSMYLCASSPGGGQETQYFGPGTRLLVL.

In its sample, this clone was seen once. The chain is built from TRBV6-1 and TRBJ2-7; D may be TRBD1 (5 bases). CDR1 is MNHNS, CDR2 SASEGT, per germline. The CDR3 covers 13 residues. The V end was cut by 6 bases, the J end by 2 bases, with 11 bases between. The CDR3 nucleotides read TGTGCCAGCAGGCAGGGTCTTACCTACGAGCAGTACTTC. Translation: CASRQGLTYEQYF.

This chain joins TRBV7-2 and TRBJ1-5, with D unresolved. V was shortened by 3 bases and J by 0 bases, with 12 bases between the two germline ends. CDR3 length: 16 amino acids. Germline V lookup: CDR1 SGHTA, CDR2 FQGNSA. The CDR3 region is CASSLRPGYSNQPQHF. CDR3 nucleotide sequence: TGTGCCAGCAGCTTGAGACCGGGGTATAGCAATCAGCCCCAGCATTTT.

The V gene is TRBV5-4, the J gene TRBJ2-7; 12 bases are shared with TRBD1. CDR3 length: 15 amino acids. With 5 bases clipped from V and 4 bases from J, the junction kept 7 bases outside the gene matches. From germline, CDR1 is SGHNT and CDR2 YYREEE (reference sequence). The CDR3 DNA sequence: TGTGCCAGCAGAAAAACGGGACAGGGGGCTTACGAGCAGTACTTC. It is translated as CASRKTGQGAYEQYF.

V is TRBV2 and J is TRBJ2-7; D unclear. The CDR3 covers 15 residues. The germline V gene encodes CDR1 SNHLY and CDR2 FYNNEI. V gave up 2 bases and J gave up 5 bases, with 16 bases separating them. CDR3 DNA sequence: TGTGCCAGCAGTGAACGGAGTCAGGTATTCGACGAGCAGTACTTC. Its protein product is CASSERSQVFDEQYF.

This clone occurred once. The genes are TRBV28 and TRBJ2-4, with D perhaps matching TRBD1 or TRBD2 (5 bases each). V was trimmed by 2 bases and J by 7 bases, leaving 12 bases between them. This CDR3 region has 14 residues. Germline CDR1 is MDHEN and CDR2 is SYDVKM. The CDR3 loop is CASSLMGRQNIQYF. Written as DNA, the CDR3 is TGTGCCAGCAGTTTAATGGGACGGCAGAACATTCAGTACTTC.

This clone was recorded a few times. At the DNA level, this CDR3 is encoded by other sequences in the same sample as well. The chain uses TRBV19 and TRBJ1-2; D remains ambiguous. The V end lost 6 bases, the J end lost 3 bases, and 5 bases lay between the germline ends. Germline CDR1 reads LNHDA; CDR2 reads SQIVND (reference sequence). The length of the CDR3 is 11 residues. The CDR3 DNA sequence: TGTGCCAGTAGCCGGGACTATGGCTACACCTTC. It is translated as CASSRDYGYTF. Using reference TRBV19 and TRBJ1-2 for the parts outside the CDR3, the full variable domain is DGGITQSPKYLFRKEGQNVTLSCEQNLNHDAMYWYRQDPGQGLRLIYYSQIVNDFQKGDIAEGYSVSREKKESFPLTVTSAQKNPTAFYLCASSRDYGYTFGSGTRLTVV.

This clone is a singleton in its sample. The V gene is TRBV28, the J gene TRBJ2-7; TRBD1 is a possible D gene (5 bases). Trimming took off 4 bases at V and 1 base at J, with 8 bases between the two ends. The germline gives CDR1 MDHEN, CDR2 SYDVKM. The CDR3 extends over 13 amino acids. The CDR3 region is CASSSDRSYEQYF. In nucleotides, the CDR3 is TGTGCCAGCAGTTCAGACAGATCCTACGAGCAGTACTTC.

The chain employs TRBV16 and TRBJ2-7; D is perhaps TRBD1 (6 bases). The CDR3 length is 13 residues. Germline assignment: CDR1 KGHSY and CDR2 FQNENV. The germline V and J ends were trimmed by 0 bases and 5 bases, with 8 bases remaining between them. CDR3 bases: TGTGCCAGCAGCCAATCAACAGGGCACGAGCAGTACTTC. It translates to CASSQSTGHEQYF.

The chain has TRBV19 and TRBJ2-7; the match to TRBD1 covers 7 bases. The V gene's germline CDR1 is LNHDA and CDR2 SQIVND (reference sequence). V lost 4 bases and J lost 0; bases outside the gene matches: 9. The CDR3 extends over 16 amino acids. This CDR3 is CASSTPSRGSSYEQYF. The CDR3 DNA is TGTGCCAGTAGTACCCCTTCCAGGGGGTCCTCCTACGAGCAGTACTTC.

This rearrangement joins TRBV5-1 to TRBJ2-5, with D perhaps TRBD2 (7 bases). Germline CDR1 is SGHRS and CDR2 is YFSETQ. The CDR3 sequence is 16 residues long. The V gene lost 0 bases and the J gene lost 2 bases, with 14 bases spanning the gap. DNA for the CDR3: TGCGCCAGCAGCTTGGGCGGGGGCCGGTGGCAAGAGACCCAGTACTTC. As protein: CASSLGGGRWQETQYF.

This clone came up a few times. The chain has TRBV5-1 and TRBJ2-7; D ambiguous. Trimming pared 7 bases from V and 5 bases from J, leaving 19 bases between. The CDR3 consists of 14 residues. CDR1 is SGHRS and CDR2 is YFSETQ in the germline V gene. The CDR3 region is CASQDHLLRNEQYF. The CDR3 DNA reads as TGCGCCAGCCAGGACCACCTCCTACGGAACGAGCAGTACTTC.

V and J are TRBV28 and TRBJ1-2, with TRBD1 matching over 8 bases. V shed 8 bases and J 5 bases; nucleotides not matched to a gene: 10. CDR1 and CDR2 (germline): MDHEN, SYDVKM. The CDR3 sequence is 14 residues long. CDR3 residues: CASDRGSGLYGYTF. CDR3 bases: TGTGCCAGCGACAGGGGTTCCGGGTTATATGGCTACACCTTC.

Remarks on this clone: Other DNA sequences in the sample encode the same CDR3. The V gene is TRBV30, the J gene TRBJ2-7, with a tentative D call TRBD1 (5 bases). The CDR3 has 12 residues. The V end was cut by 0 bases, the J end by 2 bases, with 5 bases between. Germline V CDR1 and CDR2: GTSNPN, SVGIG (reference sequence). This CDR3 is CAWSVGAYEQYF. The DNA for the CDR3 is TGTGCCTGGAGTGTAGGGGCCTACGAGCAGTACTTC.

The J gene is TRBJ1-5, the V gene TRBV7-8; the D is unclear. Germline CDR1 SGHVS, CDR2 FQNEAQ. The CDR3 is 15 residues long. The ends were cut back, 4 bases at V and 3 bases at J, with 13 bases in the middle. The CDR3 protein is CASSYGAPTNQPQHF. CDR3 sequence (DNA): TGTGCCAGCAGCTATGGAGCGCCGACCAATCAGCCCCAGCATTTT.

The chain has TRBV5-1 and TRBJ2-2, with D perhaps being TRBD1 or TRBD2 (5 bases each). The CDR3 spans 13 residues. V was shortened by 6 bases and J by 8 bases, with 14 bases between the two germline ends. Germline lookup yields CDR1 SGHRS and CDR2 YFSETQ. CDR3 DNA sequence: TGCGCCAGCATGGGGGACCTACCTGGGGAGCTGTTTTTT. Amino acids: CASMGDLPGELFF.

In the case of this clone: Other nucleotide sequences in the sample specify the same CDR3. The CDR3 region has the DNA TGCGCCAGCAGCTTGGACACCTACAATGAGCAGTTCTTC. Amino acids: CASSLDTYNEQFF. The chain links TRBV5-1 to TRBJ2-1; D ambiguous. The CDR3 is made up of 13 amino acids. Germline V gene lookup returns CDR1 SGHRS and CDR2 YFSETQ. The V gene lost 0 bases and the J gene lost 2 bases, with 3 bases spanning the gap.

As concerns this clone: This sample also contains other DNA sequences that code for the same CDR3. This chain joins TRBV5-1 and TRBJ1-2; D gene ambiguous. The CDR3 totals 14 residues. The V end was cut by 0 bases, the J end by 2 bases, with 8 bases between. The germline gives CDR1 SGHRS, CDR2 YFSETQ. CDR3 coding DNA: TGCGCCAGCAGCTTGGACGGAAACAACTATGGCTACACCTTC. It codes for CASSLDGNNYGYTF.

This clone was seen a handful of times. The sample holds other DNA sequences that translate to the same CDR3. This chain links TRBV29-1 with TRBJ1-1, with 7 bases matching TRBD1. The CDR3 contains 12 residues. V lost 7 bases, J lost 0 bases, and 2 bases stayed unmatched. The germline gives CDR1 SQVTM, CDR2 ANQGSEA. In DNA form, the CDR3 reads TGCAGCGCCGGGACAGTGAACACTGAAGCTTTCTTT. As protein: CSAGTVNTEAFF.